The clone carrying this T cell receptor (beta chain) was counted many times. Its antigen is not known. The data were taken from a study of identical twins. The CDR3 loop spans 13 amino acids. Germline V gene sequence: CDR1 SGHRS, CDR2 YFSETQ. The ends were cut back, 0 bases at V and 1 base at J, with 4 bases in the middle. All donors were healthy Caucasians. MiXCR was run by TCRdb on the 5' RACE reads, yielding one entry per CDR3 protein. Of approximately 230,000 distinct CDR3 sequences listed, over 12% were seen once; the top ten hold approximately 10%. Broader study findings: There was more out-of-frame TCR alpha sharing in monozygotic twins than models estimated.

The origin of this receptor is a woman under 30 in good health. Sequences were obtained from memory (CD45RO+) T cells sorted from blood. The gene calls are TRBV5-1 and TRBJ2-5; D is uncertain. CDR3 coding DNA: TGCGCCAGCAGCTTGGGAATCCAAGAGACCCAGTACTTC. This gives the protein CASSLGIQETQYF.